The subject of this entry is one T cell receptor beta chain. Its specificity is unknown. This sample was included in a study of T cells in Graves' hyperthyroidism and ophthalmopathy. General observations from the study: The model predicted ophthalmopathy a median 6.5 months before onset. Most thyroid-expanded clonotypes above 0.001 were also found in blood.

RNA transcripts served as the template for amplifying TCR beta CDR3 regions. TCR CDR3 regions were first amplified by RT-PCR with HTBI primers. MiXCR was run by TCRdb on the multiplex PCR reads, yielding one entry per CDR3 protein. The sample includes about 690,000 distinct CDR3 sequences, 17% of them seen just once. The CDR3 runs 15 residues. With 5 bases removed from V and 3 bases from J, the gap between germline ends came to 13 bases. CDR1 and CDR2 (germline): LNHDA, SQIVND (reference sequence). Patients counted as stable if ophthalmopathy did not develop within 18 months. The study enrolled patients aged 18 to 65 with newly diagnosed hyperthyroidism of under 2 months' duration.

Sequencing was performed on blood. The clonotype originates from a man in his forties or fifties with Graves' hyperthyroidism. This sequence joins TRBV19 and TRBJ2-2; a weak D match, TRBD2 (6 bases). The DNA of the CDR3 is TGTGCCAGTAGTGGCGGGGCGCCGTACACCGGGGAGCTGTTTTTT. Translation gives CASSGGAPYTGELFF.